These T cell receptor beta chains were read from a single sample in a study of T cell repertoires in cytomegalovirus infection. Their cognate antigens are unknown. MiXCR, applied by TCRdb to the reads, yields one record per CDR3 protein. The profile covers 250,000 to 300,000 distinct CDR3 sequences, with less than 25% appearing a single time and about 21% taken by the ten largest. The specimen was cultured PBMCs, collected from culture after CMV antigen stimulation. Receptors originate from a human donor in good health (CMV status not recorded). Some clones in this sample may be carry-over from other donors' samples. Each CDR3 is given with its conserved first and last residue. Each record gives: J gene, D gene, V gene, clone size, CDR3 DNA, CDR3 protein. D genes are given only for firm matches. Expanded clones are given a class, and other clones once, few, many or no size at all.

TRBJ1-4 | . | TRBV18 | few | TGTGCCAGCTCACAAACAGGACCGAACGAAAAACTGTTTTTT | CASSQTGPNEKLFF
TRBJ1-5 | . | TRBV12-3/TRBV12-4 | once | TGTGCCAGCAGTTTAGGTGGTTATGGTCAGCCCCAGCATTTT | CASSLGGYGQPQHF
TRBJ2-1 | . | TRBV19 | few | TGTGCCAGTAGTACCTCGGTAGGGGACGCCAATGAGCAGTTCTTC | CASSTSVGDANEQFF
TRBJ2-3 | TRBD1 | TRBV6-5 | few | TGTGCCATCCGGGACAGTATGCAAGATACGCAGTATTTT | CAIRDSMQDTQYF
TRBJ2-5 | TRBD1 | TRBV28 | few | TGTGCCAGCAGTTTTCGAAACCTGGGGACAGGGGGCCTGAAAGAGACCCAGTACTTC | CASSFRNLGTGGLKETQYF
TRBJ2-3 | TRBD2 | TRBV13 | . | TGTGCCAGCAGCATCACTAGCGGGACTAGCACAGATACGCAGTATTTT | CASSITSGTSTDTQYF
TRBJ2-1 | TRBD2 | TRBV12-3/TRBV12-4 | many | TGTGCCAGCAGCCCACTAGCGGGGGCCTACAATGAGCAGTTCTTC | CASSPLAGAYNEQFF
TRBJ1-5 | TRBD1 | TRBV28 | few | TGTGCCAGCAGCAAAGGACAGGGAGGTACACAGCCCCAGCATTTT | CASSKGQGGTQPQHF
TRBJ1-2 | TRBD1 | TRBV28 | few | TGTGCCAGCAGTGTGGACAGGGGGTATGGCTACACCTTC | CASSVDRGYGYTF
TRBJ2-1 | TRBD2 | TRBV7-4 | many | TGTGCCAGCAGACCGGGACTAGCGGGAGAAAGGTCCTACAATGAGCAGTTCTTC | CASRPGLAGERSYNEQFF
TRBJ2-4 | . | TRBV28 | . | TGTGCCAGCACCCCCCTCAGGGAAACCCTAGCCAAAAACATTCAGTACTTC | CASTPLRETLAKNIQYF
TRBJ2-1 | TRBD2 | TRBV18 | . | TGTGCCAGCTCACCACGGCCCGGGACTAGCAACAATGAGCAGTTCTTC | CASSPRPGTSNNEQFF
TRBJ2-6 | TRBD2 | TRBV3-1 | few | TGTGCCAGCAGCCAAGACCCATTAGCTAGCGGTAGAGGAGGGGCCAACGTCCTGACTTTC | CASSQDPLASGRGGANVLTF
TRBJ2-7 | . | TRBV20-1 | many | TGCAGTGCTAGAGTTACTACAGGGAGCCCCTACGAGCAGTACTTC | CSARVTTGSPYEQYF
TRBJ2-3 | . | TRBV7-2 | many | TGTGCCAGCAGCTTACCTTTAGACCCCGCAGATACGCAGTATTTT | CASSLPLDPADTQYF
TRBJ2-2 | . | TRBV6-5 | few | TGTGCCAGCAGTTACCGGCAAGCTAGCACCGGGGAGCTGTTTTTT | CASSYRQASTGELFF
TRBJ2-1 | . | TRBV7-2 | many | TGTGCCAGCAGCCGCTGGGGAGGGGGGTGGGGGTCCTACAATGAGCAGTTCTTC | CASSRWGGGWGSYNEQFF
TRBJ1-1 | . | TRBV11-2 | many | TGTGCCAGCAGCTTGATGGGCACTACCACTGAAGCTTTCTTT | CASSLMGTTTEAFF
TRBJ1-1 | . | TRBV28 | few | TGTGCCAGCAGTCTTCGGTTGCAGAACACTGAAGCTTTCTTT | CASSLRLQNTEAFF
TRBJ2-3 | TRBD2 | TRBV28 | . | TGTGCCAGCAGTGAGATTAGCGGGAGGTGGACAGATACGCAGTATTTT | CASSEISGRWTDTQYF
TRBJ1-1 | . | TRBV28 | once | TGTGCCAGCAGTTTCCTCCACGGGGAGCCGAACACTGAAGCTTTCTTT | CASSFLHGEPNTEAFF
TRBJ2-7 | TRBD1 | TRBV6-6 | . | TGTGCCAGCAGTACGGGACAGGGGGCCACCTACGAGCAGTACTTC | CASSTGQGATYEQYF
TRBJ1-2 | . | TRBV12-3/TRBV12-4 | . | TGTGCCAGCAGTGTGTCCCAGAGGGGCTACACCTTC | CASSVSQRGYTF
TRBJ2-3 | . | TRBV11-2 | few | TGTGCCAGCCAGGGCCCCGGCACAGATACGCAGTATTTT | CASQGPGTDTQYF
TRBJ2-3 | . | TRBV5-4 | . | TGTGCCAGCAGCCTTCCAGGGCGGAACACAGATACGCAGTATTTT | CASSLPGRNTDTQYF
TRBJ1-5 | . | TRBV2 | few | TGTGCCAGCAGTGGAGGGTATCAGCCCCAGCATTTT | CASSGGYQPQHF
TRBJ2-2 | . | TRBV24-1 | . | TGTGCCACCAGTTCTAGCGCTAACACCGGGGAGCTGTTTTTT | CATSSSANTGELFF
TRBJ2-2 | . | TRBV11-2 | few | TGTGCCAGCAGCTTAATGGACGGAAACACCGGGGAGCTGTTTTTT | CASSLMDGNTGELFF
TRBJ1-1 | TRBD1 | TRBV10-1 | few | TGCGCCAGCAGTGAGTCCGGACAGGGTCAAGAAGCTTTCTTT | CASSESGQGQEAFF
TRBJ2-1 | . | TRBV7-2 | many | TGTGCCAGCAGCTTAGAGTACGGGGTGAAGCAGTTCTTC | CASSLEYGVKQFF
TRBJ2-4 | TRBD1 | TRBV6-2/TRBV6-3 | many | TGTGCCAGCAGGTCGGGACAGGGAAACATTCAGTACTTC | CASRSGQGNIQYF
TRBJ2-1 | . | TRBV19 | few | TGTGCCAGTTTGGGGGGGACACACGCGTACAATGAGCAGTTCTTC | CASLGGTHAYNEQFF
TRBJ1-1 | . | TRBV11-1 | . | TGTGCCAGCAGCTGGGGACAAAACCCAACTGAAGCTTTCTTT | CASSWGQNPTEAFF
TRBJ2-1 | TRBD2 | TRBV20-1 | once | TGCAGTGCTAACCGACTAGCGGGAGTTGAGCAGTTCTTC | CSANRLAGVEQFF
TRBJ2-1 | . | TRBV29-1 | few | TGCAGCGTTGAAAAGCAGGGGAACTACAATGAGCAGTTCTTC | CSVEKQGNYNEQFF